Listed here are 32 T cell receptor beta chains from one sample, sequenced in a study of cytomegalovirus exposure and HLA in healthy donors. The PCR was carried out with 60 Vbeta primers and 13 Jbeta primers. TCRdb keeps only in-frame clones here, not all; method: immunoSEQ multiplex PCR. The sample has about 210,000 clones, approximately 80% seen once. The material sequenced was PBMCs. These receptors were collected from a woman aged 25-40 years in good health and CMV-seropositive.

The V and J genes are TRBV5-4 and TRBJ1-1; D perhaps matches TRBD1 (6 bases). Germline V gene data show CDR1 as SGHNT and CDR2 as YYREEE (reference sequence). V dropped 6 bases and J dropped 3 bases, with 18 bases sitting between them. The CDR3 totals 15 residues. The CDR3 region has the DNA TGTGCCAGCACCGGACCTACAGGGTCAGACACTGAAGCTTTCTTT. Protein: CASTGPTGSDTEAFF.

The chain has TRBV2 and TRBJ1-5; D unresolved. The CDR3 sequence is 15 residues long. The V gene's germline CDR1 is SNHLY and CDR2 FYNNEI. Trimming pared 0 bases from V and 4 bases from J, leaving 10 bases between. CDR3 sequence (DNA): TGTGCCAGCAGTGAAGCCCGCCGGGAGAATCAGCCCCAGCATTTT. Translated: CASSEARRENQPQHF. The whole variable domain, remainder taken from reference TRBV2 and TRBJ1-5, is EPEVTQTPSHQVTQMGQEVILRCVPISNHLYFYWYRQILGQKVEFLVSFYNNEISEKSEIFDDQFSVERPDGSNFTLKIRSTKLEDSAMYFCASSEARRENQPQHFGDGTRLSIL.

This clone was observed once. CDR3 sequence (DNA): TGCGCCAGCAGCCAACGGACAGTAAATTCACCCCTCCACTTT. Its translation is CASSQRTVNSPLHF. The chain uses TRBV4-1 and TRBJ1-6; weak D call: TRBD1 (6 bases). Germline CDR1 and CDR2: MGHRA and YSYEKL. The CDR3 has 14 amino acids. Trimming left V 2 bases short and J 7 bases short, with 9 bases between.

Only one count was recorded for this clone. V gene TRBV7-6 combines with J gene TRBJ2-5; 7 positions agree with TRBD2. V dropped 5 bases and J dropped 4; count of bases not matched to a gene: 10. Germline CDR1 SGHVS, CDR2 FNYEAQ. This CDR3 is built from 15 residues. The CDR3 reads CASSATRSGAETQYF. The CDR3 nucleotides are TGTGCCAGCAGCGCCACGAGGAGCGGGGCAGAGACCCAGTACTTC.

The CDR3 nucleotides are TGTGCCAGCAGCTTAGCCCTGAGGAGTAGCACAGATACGCAGTATTTT. Protein product: CASSLALRSSTDTQYF. The chain combines TRBV7-2 with TRBJ2-3; D gene unclear. Trimming pared 0 bases from V and 0 bases from J, leaving 10 bases between. CDR3 length equals 16 residues. Germline V gene sequence: CDR1 SGHTA, CDR2 FQGNSA.

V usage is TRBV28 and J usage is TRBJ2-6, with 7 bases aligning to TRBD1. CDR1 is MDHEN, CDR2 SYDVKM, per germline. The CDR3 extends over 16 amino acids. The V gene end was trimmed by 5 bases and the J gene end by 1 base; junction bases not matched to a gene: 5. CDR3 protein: CASSEGAHSGANVLTF. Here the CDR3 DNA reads TGTGCCAGCAGTGAGGGGGCGCATTCTGGGGCCAACGTCCTGACTTTC.

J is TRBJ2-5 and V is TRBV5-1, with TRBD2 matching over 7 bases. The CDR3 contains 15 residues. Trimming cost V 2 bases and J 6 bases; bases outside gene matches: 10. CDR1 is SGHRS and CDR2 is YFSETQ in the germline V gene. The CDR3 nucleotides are TGCGCCAGCAGCTTTCCAGGCGGGGGTGAGCAGACCCAGTACTTC. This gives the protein CASSFPGGGEQTQYF.

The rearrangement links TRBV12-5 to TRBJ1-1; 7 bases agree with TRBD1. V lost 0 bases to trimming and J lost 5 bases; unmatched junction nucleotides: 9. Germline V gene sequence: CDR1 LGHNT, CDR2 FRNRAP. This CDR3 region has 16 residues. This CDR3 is CASGLVGTAFKTEAFF. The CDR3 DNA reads TGTGCTAGTGGTTTGGTCGGGACAGCCTTTAAGACTGAAGCTTTCTTT.

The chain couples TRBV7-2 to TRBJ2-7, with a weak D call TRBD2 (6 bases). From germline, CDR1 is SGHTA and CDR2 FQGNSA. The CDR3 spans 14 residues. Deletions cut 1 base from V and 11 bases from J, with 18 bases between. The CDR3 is CASSLEWAGHAKYF. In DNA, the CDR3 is TGTGCCAGCAGCTTAGAGTGGGCGGGGCACGCCAAGTACTTC.

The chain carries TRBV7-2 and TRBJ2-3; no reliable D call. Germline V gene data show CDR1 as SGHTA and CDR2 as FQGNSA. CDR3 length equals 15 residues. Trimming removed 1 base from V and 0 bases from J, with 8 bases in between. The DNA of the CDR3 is TGTGCCAGCAGCTTAGAGTCGCGGAGCACAGATACGCAGTATTTT. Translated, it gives CASSLESRSTDTQYF.

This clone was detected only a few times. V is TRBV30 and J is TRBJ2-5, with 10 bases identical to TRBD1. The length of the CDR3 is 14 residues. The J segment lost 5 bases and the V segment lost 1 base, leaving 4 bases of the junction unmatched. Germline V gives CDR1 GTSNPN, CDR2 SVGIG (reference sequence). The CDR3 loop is CAWSATGGPETQYF. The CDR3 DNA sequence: TGTGCCTGGAGTGCGACAGGGGGCCCGGAGACCCAGTACTTC.

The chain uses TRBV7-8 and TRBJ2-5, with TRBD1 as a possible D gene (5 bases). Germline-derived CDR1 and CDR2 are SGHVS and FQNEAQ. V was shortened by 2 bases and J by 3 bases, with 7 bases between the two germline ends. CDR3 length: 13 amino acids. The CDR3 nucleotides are TGTGCCAGCAGCTTACCAGGGAAAGAGACCCAGTACTTC. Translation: CASSLPGKETQYF.

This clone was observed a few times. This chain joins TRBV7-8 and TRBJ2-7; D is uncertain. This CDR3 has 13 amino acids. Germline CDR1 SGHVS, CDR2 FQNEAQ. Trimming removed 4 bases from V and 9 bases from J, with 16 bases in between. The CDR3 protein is CASSSEVPLGQYF. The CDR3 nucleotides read TGTGCCAGCAGCTCCGAGGTCCCCCTGGGGCAGTACTTC.

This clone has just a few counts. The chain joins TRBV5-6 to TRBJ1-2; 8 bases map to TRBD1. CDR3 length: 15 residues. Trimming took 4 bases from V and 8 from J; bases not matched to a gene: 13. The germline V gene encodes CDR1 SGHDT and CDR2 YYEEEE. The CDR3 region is CASSPDPGQVGGYTF. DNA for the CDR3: TGTGCCAGCAGCCCCGACCCGGGACAGGTCGGCGGCTACACCTTC.

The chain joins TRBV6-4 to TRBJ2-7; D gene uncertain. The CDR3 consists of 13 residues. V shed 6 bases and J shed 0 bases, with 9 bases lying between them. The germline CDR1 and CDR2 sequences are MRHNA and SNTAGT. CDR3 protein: CASSREASYEQYF. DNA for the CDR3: TGTGCCAGCAGCCGAGAAGCCTCCTACGAGCAGTACTTC.

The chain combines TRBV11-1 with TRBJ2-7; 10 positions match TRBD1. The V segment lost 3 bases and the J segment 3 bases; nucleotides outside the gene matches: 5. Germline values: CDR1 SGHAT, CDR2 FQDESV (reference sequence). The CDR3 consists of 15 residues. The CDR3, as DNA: TGTGCCAGCAGCTTCTCGGGACAGGGGATCTACGAGCAGTACTTC. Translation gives CASSFSGQGIYEQYF.

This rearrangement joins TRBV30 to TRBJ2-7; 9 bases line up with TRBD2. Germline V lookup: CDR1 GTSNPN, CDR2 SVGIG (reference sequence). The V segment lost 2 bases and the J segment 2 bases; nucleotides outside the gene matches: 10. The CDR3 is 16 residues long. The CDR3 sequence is CAWSPHSGRTPYEQYF. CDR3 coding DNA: TGTGCCTGGAGTCCCCATAGCGGGAGAACCCCCTACGAGCAGTACTTC.

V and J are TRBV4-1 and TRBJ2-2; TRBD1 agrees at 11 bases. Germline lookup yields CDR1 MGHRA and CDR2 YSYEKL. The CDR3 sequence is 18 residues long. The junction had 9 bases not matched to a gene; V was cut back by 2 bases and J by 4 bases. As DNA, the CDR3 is TGCGCCAGCAGCCAACAAGGACGGGACAGGGGGTCCACCGGGGAGCTGTTTTTT. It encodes CASSQQGRDRGSTGELFF.

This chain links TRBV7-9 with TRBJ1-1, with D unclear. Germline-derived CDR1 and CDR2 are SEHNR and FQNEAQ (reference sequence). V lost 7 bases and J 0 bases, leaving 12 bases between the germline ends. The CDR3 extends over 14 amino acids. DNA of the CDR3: TGTGCCAGCATCCCCCCAGATATGAACACTGAAGCTTTCTTT. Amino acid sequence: CASIPPDMNTEAFF.

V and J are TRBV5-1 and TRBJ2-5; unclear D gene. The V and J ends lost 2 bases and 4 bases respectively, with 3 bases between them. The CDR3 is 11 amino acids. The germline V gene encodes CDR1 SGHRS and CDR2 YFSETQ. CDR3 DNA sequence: TGCGCCAGCAGCTTCGGAGAGACCCAGTACTTC. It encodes CASSFGETQYF.

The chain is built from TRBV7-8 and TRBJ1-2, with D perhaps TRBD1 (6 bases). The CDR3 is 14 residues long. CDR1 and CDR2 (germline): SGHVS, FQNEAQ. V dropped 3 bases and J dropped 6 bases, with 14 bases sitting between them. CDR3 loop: CASSFTGSGDGYTF. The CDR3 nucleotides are TGTGCCAGCAGCTTTACAGGGAGCGGGGATGGCTACACCTTC.

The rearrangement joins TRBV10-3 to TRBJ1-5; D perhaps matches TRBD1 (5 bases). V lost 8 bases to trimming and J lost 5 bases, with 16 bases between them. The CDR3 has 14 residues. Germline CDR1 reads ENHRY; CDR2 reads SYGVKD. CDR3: CAISPGGGDQPQHF. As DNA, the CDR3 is TGTGCCATCTCCCCGGGGGGAGGTGATCAGCCCCAGCATTTT.

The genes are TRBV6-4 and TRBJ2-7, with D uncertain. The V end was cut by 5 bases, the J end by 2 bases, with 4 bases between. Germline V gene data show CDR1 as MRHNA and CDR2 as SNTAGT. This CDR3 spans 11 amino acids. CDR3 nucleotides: TGTGCCAGCAGTCCTACCTACGAGCAGTACTTC. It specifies CASSPTYEQYF.

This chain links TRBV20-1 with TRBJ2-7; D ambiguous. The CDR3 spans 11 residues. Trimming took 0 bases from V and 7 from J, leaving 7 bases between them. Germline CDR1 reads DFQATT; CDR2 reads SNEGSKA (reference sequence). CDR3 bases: TGCAGTGCTAGAGATGTGCAGGAGCAGTACTTC. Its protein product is CSARDVQEQYF.

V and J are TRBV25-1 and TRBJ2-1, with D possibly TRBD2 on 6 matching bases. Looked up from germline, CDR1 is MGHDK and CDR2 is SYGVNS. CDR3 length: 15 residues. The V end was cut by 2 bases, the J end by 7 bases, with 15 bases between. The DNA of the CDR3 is TGTGCCAGCAGTGAACGGTCCACGGCGGGAAATGAGCAGTTCTTC. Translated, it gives CASSERSTAGNEQFF.

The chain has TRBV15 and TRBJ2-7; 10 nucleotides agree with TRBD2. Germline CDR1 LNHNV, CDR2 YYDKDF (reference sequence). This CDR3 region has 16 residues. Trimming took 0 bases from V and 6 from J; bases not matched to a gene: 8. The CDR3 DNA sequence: TGTGCCACCAGCAGAGATCGGGCAGCGGGGGGGCGCGAGCAGTACTTC. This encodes CATSRDRAAGGREQYF.

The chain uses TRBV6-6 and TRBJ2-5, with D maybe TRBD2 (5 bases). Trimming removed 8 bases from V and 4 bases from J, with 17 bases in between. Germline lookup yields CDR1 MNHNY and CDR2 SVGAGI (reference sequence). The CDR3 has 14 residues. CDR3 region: CASSSGLARETQYF. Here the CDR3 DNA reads TGTGCCAGCTCGTCGGGGTTGGCAAGAGAGACCCAGTACTTC.

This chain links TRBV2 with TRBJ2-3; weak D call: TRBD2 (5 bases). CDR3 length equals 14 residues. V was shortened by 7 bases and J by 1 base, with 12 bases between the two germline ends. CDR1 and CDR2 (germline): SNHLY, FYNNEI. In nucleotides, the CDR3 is TGTGCCAGCACCGAACGGGGAGGCACAGATACGCAGTATTTT. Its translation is CASTERGGTDTQYF.

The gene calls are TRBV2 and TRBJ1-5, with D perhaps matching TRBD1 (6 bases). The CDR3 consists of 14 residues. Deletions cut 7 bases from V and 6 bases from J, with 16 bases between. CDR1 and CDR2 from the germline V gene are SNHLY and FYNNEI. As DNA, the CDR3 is TGTGCCAGCACCGAGGAAGGGGGAAGTCAGCCCCAGCATTTT. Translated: CASTEEGGSQPQHF.

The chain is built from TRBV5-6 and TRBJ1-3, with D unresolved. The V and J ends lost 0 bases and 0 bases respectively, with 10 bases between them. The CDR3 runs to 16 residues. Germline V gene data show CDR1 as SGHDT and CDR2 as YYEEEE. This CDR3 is CASSLVTRSSGNTIYF. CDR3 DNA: TGTGCCAGCAGCTTGGTCACGCGGTCCTCTGGAAACACCATATATTTT.

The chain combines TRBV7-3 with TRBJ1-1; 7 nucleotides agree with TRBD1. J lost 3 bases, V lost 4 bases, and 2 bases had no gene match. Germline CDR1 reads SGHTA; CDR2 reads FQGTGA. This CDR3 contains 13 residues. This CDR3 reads CASSSQGDTEAFF. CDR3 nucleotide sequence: TGTGCCAGCAGCTCGCAGGGGGACACTGAAGCTTTCTTT.

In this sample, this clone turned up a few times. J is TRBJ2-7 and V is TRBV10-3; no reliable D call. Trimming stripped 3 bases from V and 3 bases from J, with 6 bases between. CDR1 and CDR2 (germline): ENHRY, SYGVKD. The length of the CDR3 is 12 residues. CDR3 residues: CAISDYSYEQYF. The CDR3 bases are TGTGCCATCAGTGATTATAGCTACGAGCAGTACTTC.